A selection of T cell receptor beta chains follows, all from one sample in a study of cytomegalovirus exposure and HLA in healthy donors. The repertoire was sequenced with immunoSEQ multiplex PCR; TCRdb's copy has only in-frame clones and lacks some. The repertoire includes some 250,000 clones, 82% of them detected once, and 4.5% to 6% sits in the top ten. The sample consisted of PBMCs. These receptors all stem from a woman between 40 and 50 years old in good health and CMV-seropositive. CDR3s include the opening cysteine and the closing phenylalanine or tryptophan. A D gene is named only where the DNA matches it firmly. Only part of the rows carry a size: once, few, many, or a class if the clone is expanded.

J gene | V gene | D gene | clone size | CDR3 length | CDR3 DNA | CDR3 protein
TRBJ2-7 | TRBV2 | . | few | 11 | TGTGCCAGCAGGGGCCCATTCGAGCAGTACTTC | CASRGPFEQYF
TRBJ2-1 | TRBV6-5 | TRBD2 | . | 14 | TGTGCCAGCAGTAGGGGACTAGCGGCAAATGAGCAGTTCTTC | CASSRGLAANEQFF
TRBJ2-7 | TRBV5-4 | . | . | 13 | TGTGCCAGCAGCTTGGGACTAACCTACGAGCAGTACTTC | CASSLGLTYEQYF
TRBJ2-1 | TRBV6-1 | TRBD2 | . | 16 | TGTGCCAGCAGTAAAGGGGGACTAGCGGGAGTTCGAGAGCAGTTCTTC | CASSKGGLAGVREQFF
TRBJ1-1 | TRBV9 | TRBD1 | . | 12 | TGTGCCAGCAGCGAACCGGGACAGGTGCCTTTCTTT | CASSEPGQVPFF
TRBJ2-7 | TRBV11-2 | TRBD2 | . | 15 | TGTGCCAGCAGCTTAGCTAGCGGGAATGTCTACGAGCAGTACTTC | CASSLASGNVYEQYF
TRBJ2-7 | TRBV19 | TRBD2 | . | 15 | TGTGCCTCCTCGCGGGTTAGCGGGGGCCTCTACGAGCAGTACTTC | CASSRVSGGLYEQYF
TRBJ1-2 | TRBV5-1 | TRBD1 | . | 16 | TGCGCCAGCAGCTCGATCCTAGGGGGACAGACTTATGGCTACACCTTC | CASSSILGGQTYGYTF
TRBJ1-2 | TRBV7-2 | TRBD1 | . | 16 | TGTGCCAGCAGCTTAGGAGGGGTCAGGGGGCAAGATGGCTACACCTTC | CASSLGGVRGQDGYTF
TRBJ2-1 | TRBV30 | TRBD1 | once | 15 | TGTGCCTGGAGTGTGACAGGGGGCTCCTACAATGAGCAGTTCTTC | CAWSVTGGSYNEQFF
TRBJ1-6 | TRBV27 | . | . | 14 | TGTGCCAGCAGTTTTCCCTCCTCTAATTCACCCCTCCACTTT | CASSFPSSNSPLHF
TRBJ2-7 | TRBV4-1 | . | . | 13 | TGCGCCAGCAGCCAACTCTGGGCCTACGAGCAGTACTTC | CASSQLWAYEQYF
TRBJ1-3 | TRBV9 | . | . | 14 | TGTGCCAGCAGCGTAGGGGGGGCTGGAAACACCATATATTTT | CASSVGGAGNTIYF
TRBJ2-2 | TRBV7-7 | . | . | 16 | TGTGCTAGCAGCTTAGCGGAGGGGTCGAACACCGGGGAGCTGTTTTTT | CASSLAEGSNTGELFF
TRBJ1-2 | TRBV7-9 | . | . | 12 | TGTGCCAGCAGCTCCGGCGACTTGACCGCCACCTTC | CASSSGDLTATF
TRBJ2-7 | TRBV5-1 | TRBD1 | . | 15 | TGCGCCAGCAGCTGGGCCGGGACAGGAACCTACGAGCAGTACTTC | CASSWAGTGTYEQYF
TRBJ1-2 | TRBV7-9 | . | . | 15 | TGTGCCAGCAGGTCGACAGGCTACTCTAACTATGGCTACACCTTC | CASRSTGYSNYGYTF
TRBJ1-1 | TRBV11-2 | . | . | 14 | TGTGCCAGCAGCTTAGGGGGCGGAGGGACTGAAGCTTTCTTT | CASSLGGGGTEAFF
TRBJ1-1 | TRBV10-3 | . | . | 13 | TGTGCCATCAGTGACGTTACAGTTCAAGAAGCTTTCTTT | CAISDVTVQEAFF
TRBJ2-7 | TRBV7-9 | TRBD2 | . | 15 | TGTTCCAGCAGCCTCGGGACTAGCGGCTCCTACGAGCAGTACTTC | CSSSLGTSGSYEQYF
TRBJ1-2 | TRBV27 | TRBD1 | . | 15 | TGTGCCAGCAGGCGTGGACAGGGGGGTTTCTATGGCTACACCTTC | CASRRGQGGFYGYTF
TRBJ2-1 | TRBV5-1 | . | . | 17 | TGCGCCAGCAGCCCGAATCGGGGAGTGAGCTCCTACAATGAGCAGTTCTTC | CASSPNRGVSSYNEQFF
TRBJ2-1 | TRBV19 | . | . | 16 | TGTGCCAGTAGTATTGGGCGGAAACTAGGGTACAATGAGCAGTTCTTC | CASSIGRKLGYNEQFF
TRBJ2-7 | TRBV27 | TRBD2 | few | 13 | TGTGCCAGCAGTTTCCGGGAGGCCTACGAGCAGTACTTC | CASSFREAYEQYF
TRBJ2-1 | TRBV30 | TRBD2 | . | 13 | TGTGCCTGGAGGGGGGGGTCCTACAATGAGCAGTTCTTC | CAWRGGSYNEQFF
TRBJ2-7 | TRBV19 | TRBD2 | few | 11 | TGTGCCAGTAGAGGACTAGCGGAGCAGTACTTC | CASRGLAEQYF
TRBJ2-7 | TRBV2 | . | . | 13 | TGTGCCAGCACTATCCTTAGCTCCTACGAGCAGTACTTC | CASTILSSYEQYF
TRBJ2-1 | TRBV4-2 | TRBD2 | once | 16 | TGTGCCAGCAGCCAAGAGGGACTAGGGGCTTACAATGAGCAGTTCTTC | CASSQEGLGAYNEQFF
TRBJ1-1 | TRBV7-2 | . | . | 14 | TGTGCCAGCAGCCAAGGCATAGGGGGCACTGAAGCTTTCTTT | CASSQGIGGTEAFF